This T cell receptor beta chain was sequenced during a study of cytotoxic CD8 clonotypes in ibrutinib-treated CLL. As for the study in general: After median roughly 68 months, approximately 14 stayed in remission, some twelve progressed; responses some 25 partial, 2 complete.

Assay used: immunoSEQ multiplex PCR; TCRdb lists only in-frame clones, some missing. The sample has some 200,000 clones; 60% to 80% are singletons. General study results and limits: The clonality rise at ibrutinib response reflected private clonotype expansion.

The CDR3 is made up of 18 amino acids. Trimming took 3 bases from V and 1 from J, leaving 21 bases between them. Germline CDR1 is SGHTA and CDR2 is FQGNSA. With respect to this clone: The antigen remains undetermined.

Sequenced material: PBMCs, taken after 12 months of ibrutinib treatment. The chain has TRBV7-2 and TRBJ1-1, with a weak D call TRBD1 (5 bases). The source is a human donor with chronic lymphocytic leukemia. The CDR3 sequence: CASSFLSGRGRGNTEAFF. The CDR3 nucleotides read TGTGCCAGCAGCTTCCTCAGTGGTAGGGGAAGAGGGAACACTGAAGCTTTCTTT.